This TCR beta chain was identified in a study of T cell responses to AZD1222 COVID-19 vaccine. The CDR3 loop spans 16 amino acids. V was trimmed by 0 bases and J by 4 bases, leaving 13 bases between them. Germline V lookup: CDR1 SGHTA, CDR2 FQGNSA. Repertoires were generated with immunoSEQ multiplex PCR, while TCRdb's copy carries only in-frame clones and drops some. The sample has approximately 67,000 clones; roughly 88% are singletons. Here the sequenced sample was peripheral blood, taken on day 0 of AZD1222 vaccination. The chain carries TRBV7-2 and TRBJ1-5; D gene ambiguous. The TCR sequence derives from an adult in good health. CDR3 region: CASSLAGGASNQPQHF. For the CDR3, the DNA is TGTGCCAGCAGCTTAGCGGGCGGTGCCAGTAATCAGCCCCAGCATTTT.